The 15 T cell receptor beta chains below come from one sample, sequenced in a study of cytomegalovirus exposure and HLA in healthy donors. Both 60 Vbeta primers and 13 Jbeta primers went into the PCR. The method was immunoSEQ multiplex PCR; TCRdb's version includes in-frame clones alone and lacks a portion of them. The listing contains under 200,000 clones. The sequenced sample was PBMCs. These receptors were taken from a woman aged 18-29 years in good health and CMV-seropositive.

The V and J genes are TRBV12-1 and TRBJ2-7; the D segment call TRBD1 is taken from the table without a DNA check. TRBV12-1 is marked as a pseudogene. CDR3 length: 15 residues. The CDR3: CASSFLGQDDYEQYF. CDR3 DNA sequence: TGTGCCAGCAGCTTCCTGGGACAAGACGACTACGAGCAGTACTTC.

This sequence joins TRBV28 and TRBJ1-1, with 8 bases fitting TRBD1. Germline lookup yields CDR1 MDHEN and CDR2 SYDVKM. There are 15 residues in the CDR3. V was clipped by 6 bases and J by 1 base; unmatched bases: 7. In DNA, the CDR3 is TGTGCCAGCAGCGGACAGGGCCTAAAGAACACTGAAGCTTTCTTT. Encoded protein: CASSGQGLKNTEAFF.

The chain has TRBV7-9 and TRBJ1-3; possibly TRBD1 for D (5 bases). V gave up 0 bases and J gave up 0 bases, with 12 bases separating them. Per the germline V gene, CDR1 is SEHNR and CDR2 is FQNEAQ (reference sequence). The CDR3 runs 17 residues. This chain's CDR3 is CASSLAGGRASGNTIYF. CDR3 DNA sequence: TGTGCCAGCAGCTTAGCGGGCGGCAGGGCCTCTGGAAACACCATATATTTT.

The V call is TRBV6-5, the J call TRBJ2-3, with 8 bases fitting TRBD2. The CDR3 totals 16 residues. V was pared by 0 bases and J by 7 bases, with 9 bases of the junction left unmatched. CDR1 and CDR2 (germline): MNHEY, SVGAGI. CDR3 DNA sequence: TGTGCCAGCAGTTACTCACCGGGACTAGAGAGTCATACGCAGTATTTT. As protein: CASSYSPGLESHTQYF.

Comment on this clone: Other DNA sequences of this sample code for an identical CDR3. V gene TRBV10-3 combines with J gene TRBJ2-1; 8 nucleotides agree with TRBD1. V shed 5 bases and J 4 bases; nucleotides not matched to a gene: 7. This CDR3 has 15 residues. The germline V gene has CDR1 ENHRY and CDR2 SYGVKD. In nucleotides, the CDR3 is TGTGCCATCAGTTCGGGACAGGTCATATACAATGAGCAGTTCTTC. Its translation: CAISSGQVIYNEQFF.

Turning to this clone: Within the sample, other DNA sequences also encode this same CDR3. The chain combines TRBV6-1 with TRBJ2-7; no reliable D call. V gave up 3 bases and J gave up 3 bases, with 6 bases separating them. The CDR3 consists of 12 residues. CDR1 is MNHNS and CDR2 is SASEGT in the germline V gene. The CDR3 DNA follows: TGTGCCAGCAGTGAGGGCAGCTACGAGCAGTACTTC. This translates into CASSEGSYEQYF.

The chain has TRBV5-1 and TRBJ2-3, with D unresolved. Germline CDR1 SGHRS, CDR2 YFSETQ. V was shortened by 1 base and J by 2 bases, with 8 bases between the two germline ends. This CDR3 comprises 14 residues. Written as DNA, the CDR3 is TGCGCCAGCAGCTTGAGTCAGAACACAGATACGCAGTATTTT. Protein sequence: CASSLSQNTDTQYF. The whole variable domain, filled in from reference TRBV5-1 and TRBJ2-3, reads KAGVTQTPRYLIKTRGQQVTLSCSPISGHRSVSWYQQTPGQGLQFLFEYFSETQRNKGNFPGRFSGRQFSNSRSEMNVSTLELGDSALYLCASSLSQNTDTQYFGPGTRLTVL.

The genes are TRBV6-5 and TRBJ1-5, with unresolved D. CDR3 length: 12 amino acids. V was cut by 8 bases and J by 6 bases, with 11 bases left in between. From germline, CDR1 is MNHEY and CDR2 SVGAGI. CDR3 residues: CASGGSGQPQHF. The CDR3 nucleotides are TGTGCCAGCGGAGGGTCTGGTCAGCCCCAGCATTTT.

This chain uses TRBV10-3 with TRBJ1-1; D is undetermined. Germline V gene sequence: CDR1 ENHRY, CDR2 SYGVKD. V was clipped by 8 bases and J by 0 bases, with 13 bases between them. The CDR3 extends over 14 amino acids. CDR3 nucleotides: TGTGCCATCCCCCTGGGCCTCATGAACACTGAAGCTTTCTTT. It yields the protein CAIPLGLMNTEAFF.

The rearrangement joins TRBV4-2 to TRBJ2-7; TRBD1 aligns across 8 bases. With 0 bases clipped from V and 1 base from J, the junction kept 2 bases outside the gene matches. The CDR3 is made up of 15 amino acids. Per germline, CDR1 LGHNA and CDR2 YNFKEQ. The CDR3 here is CASSQDQGASYEQYF. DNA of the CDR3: TGTGCCAGCAGCCAAGATCAGGGGGCGTCCTACGAGCAGTACTTC.

In DNA form, the CDR3 reads TGTGCCAGCAGTCCCCCCGACTCTCAAGAGACCCAGTACTTC. Translated: CASSPPDSQETQYF. V is TRBV28 and J is TRBJ2-5; D remains ambiguous. The V end lost 5 bases, the J end lost 2 bases, and 12 bases lay between the germline ends. The CDR3 extends over 14 amino acids. Germline V gene data show CDR1 as MDHEN and CDR2 as SYDVKM.

The chain's CDR3 is CASSPGTSGGYEQYF. CDR3 sequence (DNA): TGCGCCAGCAGCCCCGGGACTAGCGGGGGCTACGAGCAGTACTTC. The chain is built from TRBV5-1 and TRBJ2-7; 14 bases fit TRBD2. V lost 4 bases, J lost 3 bases, and 3 bases stayed unmatched. The CDR3 extends over 15 amino acids. Germline CDR1 reads SGHRS; CDR2 reads YFSETQ.

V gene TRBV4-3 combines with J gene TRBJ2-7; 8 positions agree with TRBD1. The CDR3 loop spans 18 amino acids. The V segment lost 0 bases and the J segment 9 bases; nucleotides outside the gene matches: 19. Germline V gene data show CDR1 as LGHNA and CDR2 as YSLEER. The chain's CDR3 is CASSQEWRTGNQKAVQYF. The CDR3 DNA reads TGCGCCAGCAGCCAAGAGTGGAGGACAGGGAATCAGAAGGCGGTGCAGTACTTC.

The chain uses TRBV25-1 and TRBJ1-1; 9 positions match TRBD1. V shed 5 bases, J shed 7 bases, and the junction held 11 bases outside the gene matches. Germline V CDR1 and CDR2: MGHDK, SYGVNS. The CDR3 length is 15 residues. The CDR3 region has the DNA TGTGCCAGCAGTAAGGGGGACAGGGTAATCGGTGAAGCTTTCTTT. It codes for CASSKGDRVIGEAFF.

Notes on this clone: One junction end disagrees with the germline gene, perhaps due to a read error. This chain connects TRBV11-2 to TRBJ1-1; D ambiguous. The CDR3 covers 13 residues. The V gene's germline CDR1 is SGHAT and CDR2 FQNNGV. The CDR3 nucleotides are TGTGCCAGCAGCTTAGAAGGAGTTACTGAAGCTTCCTTT. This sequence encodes CASSLEGVTEASF.